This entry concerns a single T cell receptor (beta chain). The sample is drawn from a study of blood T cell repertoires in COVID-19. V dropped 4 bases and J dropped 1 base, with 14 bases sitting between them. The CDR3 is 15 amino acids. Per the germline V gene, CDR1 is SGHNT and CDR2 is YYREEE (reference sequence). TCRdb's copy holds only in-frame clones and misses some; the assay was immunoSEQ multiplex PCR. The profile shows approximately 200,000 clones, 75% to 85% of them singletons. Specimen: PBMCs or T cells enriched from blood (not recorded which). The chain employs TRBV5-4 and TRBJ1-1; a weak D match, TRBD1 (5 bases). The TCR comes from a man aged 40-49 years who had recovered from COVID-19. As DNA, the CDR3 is TGTGCCAGCAGCCCCCGGGGGGGTCAGAACACTGAAGCTTTCTTT. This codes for CASSPRGGQNTEAFF.